This TCR beta chain was captured by sequencing in a study of blood T cell repertoires in COVID-19 (dated by TCRdb to about 2020). In the study overall: Samples from collaborators originated in the United States, Italy and Spain and spanned both the acute and convalescent phases of COVID-19. The prospective study material was composed of cDNA or gDNA derived from T cells, B-cell-depleted T cells, or PBMCs. Subjects who had been exposed to COVID-19, were actively infected with it, or had recovered from it provided the deeply sampled blood TCRbeta repertoires that made up the dataset. A freely available public database, intended as a resource for researchers studying the immune response to SARS-CoV-2, is where the repertoires were released. Samples came from the ongoing ImmuneRACE study (first 160 participants) plus 1,254 subjects from 6 global collaborators. The sample metadata nearly always contained a de-identified subject ID, COVID-19 status, age in years and sex. Where HLA class I and class II types were available, the types were taken from metadata supplied by the sample provider, not from assay-based typing.

There are 14 amino acids in the CDR3, from cysteine to phenylalanine inclusive. The only DNA kept is the CDR3, 42 bases in frame from the first base. CDR1 SQVTM and CDR2 ANQGSEA are derived from the germline V gene. Ends trimmed: V by 1 base, J by 6 bases; bases unmatched to a gene: 7. As regards this clone: Its cognate antigen has yet to be identified. Base qualities are not at hand, and no much larger clone is one base apart.

Collaborating institutions collected whole blood in K2EDTA tubes following their own protocols. Collaborator samples were shipped for TCRbeta analysis as frozen whole blood, isolated PBMCs, or DNA extracted from either sample type. The full study reports these points: The quantity of clinical and demographic metadata differed by source and by participant and was supplied without curation.

TCRbeta CDR3 regions were amplified from genomic DNA by means of the immunoSEQ Assay, a bias-controlled multiplex PCR. Processing in the source paper ran as follows. Nucleated cell counts per sample were estimated from amplification of reference gene primers within the assay. To quantify the absolute abundance of each unique TCRbeta CDR3 rearrangement, sequence reads were collapsed and filtered. For each sample, productive Simpson clonality was calculated as the square root of Simpson's diversity index over productive rearrangements. Not all clones reach the TCRdb copy of this immuneACCESS table, which keeps in-frame sequences only. Checked studies attribute under half of the gap to unresolved V genes and leave the rest unexplained. Clone size and V and J calls were adopted from that table, with D and trimming inferred from the DNA. For this sample the table gives 120,000 to 150,000 clones, of which more than 70% were detected only once. The ten largest make up over 10% of the sample.

Sequencing was carried out using peripheral blood. This receptor was identified in a man in his 60s with active or convalescent COVID-19. The chain is encoded by TRBV29-1 joined to TRBJ2-7; 9 middle bases align to TRBD1. The CDR3 amino acid sequence is: CSVEVNRGHLEQYF. The nucleotide sequence reads as follows: TGCAGCGTTGAAGTGAACAGGGGGCACCTCGAGCAGTACTTC.